Below, 22 T cell receptor beta chains from the same sample are listed, as sequenced in a study of T cells in Graves' hyperthyroidism and ophthalmopathy. RNA transcripts yielded amplified TCR beta CDR3 regions. The HTBI primer set drove a first-round RT-PCR of the TCR CDR3. TCRdb reprocessed the multiplex PCR reads via MiXCR and lists one record per CDR3 protein. The data contain fewer than 850,000 distinct CDR3 sequences, roughly 17% of them seen just once; the ten biggest clones take up roughly a sixth. Sequences were obtained from blood. All receptors come from a man aged 50 to 60 with Graves' hyperthyroidism.

The gene calls are TRBV27 and TRBJ1-6; 9 bases map to TRBD1. Trimming removed 5 bases from V and 4 bases from J; junction bases left unmatched: 6. Germline assignment: CDR1 MNHEY and CDR2 SMNVEV (reference sequence). There are 16 residues in the CDR3. In DNA form, the CDR3 reads TGTGCCAGCAGTCCGGGGACAGGGAGATATAATTCACCCCTCCACTTT. The encoded protein is CASSPGTGRYNSPLHF.

This clonotype was seen a handful of times. The chain employs TRBV12-3 or TRBV12-4 and TRBJ2-4; D is possibly TRBD1 or TRBD2 (5 bases each). The CDR3 loop spans 13 amino acids. The V and J ends lost 6 bases and 4 bases respectively, with 10 bases between them. The CDR3, as DNA: TGTGCCAGCAGCACGGGGCTAAAAAACATTCAGTACTTC. Its translation is CASSTGLKNIQYF.

The chain is built from TRBV15 and TRBJ2-7, with D tentatively TRBD2 (6 bases). The CDR3 has 15 amino acids. From germline, CDR1 is LNHNV and CDR2 YYDKDF (reference sequence). V lost 0 bases to trimming and J lost 5 bases, with 14 bases between them. In nucleotides, the CDR3 is TGTGCCACCAGCAGAGATCAAGGAGGGGCTGACGAGCAGTACTTC. This codes for CATSRDQGGADEQYF.

This clonotype occurred many times. J is TRBJ2-1 and V is TRBV11-3; 14 bases match TRBD2. The CDR3 is made up of 15 amino acids. The J segment lost 8 bases and the V segment lost 5 bases, leaving 5 bases of the junction unmatched. Germline V lookup: CDR1 SGHNT, CDR2 YENEEA. CDR3 sequence reads: CASSHPGLAGDEQFF. In nucleotides, the CDR3 is TGTGCCAGCAGCCATCCGGGACTAGCGGGAGATGAGCAGTTCTTC.

The table lists this clonotype with a few counts. The chain couples TRBV28 to TRBJ1-2; D is uncertain. Trimming took off 8 bases at V and 8 bases at J, with 15 bases between the two ends. The CDR3 covers 12 residues. Germline CDR1 and CDR2: MDHEN and SYDVKM. This CDR3 reads CASASGPWGYTF. In DNA, the CDR3 is TGTGCCAGCGCCTCGGGTCCCTGGGGCTACACCTTC.

This clonotype was observed at least ten times. The rearrangement joins TRBV28 to TRBJ2-7, with 7 bases aligning to TRBD1. V lost 5 bases and J lost 2; bases outside the gene matches: 6. Looked up from germline, CDR1 is MDHEN and CDR2 is SYDVKM. The CDR3 sequence is 14 residues long. Here the CDR3 reads CASSLTGQTYEQYF. In nucleotides, the CDR3 is TGTGCCAGCAGTCTAACGGGACAGACCTACGAGCAGTACTTC.

V gene TRBV3-1 combines with J gene TRBJ2-7, with D unclear. The CDR3 sequence is 15 residues long. Trimming shortened V by 0 bases and J by 2 bases, and 11 bases separated the two germline ends. Germline CDR1 reads LGHDT; CDR2 reads YNNKEL (reference sequence). The CDR3 here is CASSQDKSYPYEQYF. CDR3 sequence (DNA): TGTGCCAGCAGCCAAGATAAGTCCTACCCCTACGAGCAGTACTTC.

This clonotype was counted ten times or more. The chain combines TRBV29-1 with TRBJ1-1, with D unresolved. Germline CDR1 SQVTM, CDR2 ANQGSEA. CDR3 length: 14 amino acids. Trimming left V 5 bases short and J 1 base short, with 14 bases between. CDR3 sequence: CSVRAGSGNTEAFF. Written as DNA, the CDR3 is TGCAGCGTTCGCGCAGGATCGGGGAACACTGAAGCTTTCTTT.

About this clonotype itself: A much larger clone lies one base from this, so it may be a read error. The chain joins TRBV7-2 to TRBJ2-1, with 12 bases that match TRBD2. The CDR3 is 16 amino acids. Germline V CDR1 and CDR2: SGHTA, FQGNSA. For the CDR3, the DNA is TGTGTCAGCAGCTTATCGACTAGCGGGAGTACGAATGAGCAGTTCTTC. Translated, it gives CVSSLSTSGSTNEQFF. Using reference TRBV7-2 and TRBJ2-1 for the parts outside the CDR3, the full variable domain is GAGVSQSPSNKVTEKGKDVELRCDPISGHTALYWYRQSLGQGLEFLIYFQGNSAPDKSGLPSDRFSAERTGGSVSTLTIQRTQQEDSAVYLCVSSLSTSGSTNEQFFGPGTRLTVL.

The chain joins TRBV5-1 to TRBJ2-1; unclear D gene. This CDR3 spans 15 amino acids. V lost 1 base and J lost 9, with 17 bases in between. The V gene's germline CDR1 is SGHRS and CDR2 YFSETQ. Here the CDR3 DNA reads TGCGCCAGCAGCTTGAATTCGAGAGCGTTCATTGAGCAGTTCTTC. This gives the protein CASSLNSRAFIEQFF.

The gene calls are TRBV3-1 and TRBJ2-7; TRBD1 matches 7 bases. Germline assignment: CDR1 LGHDT and CDR2 YNNKEL (reference sequence). The CDR3 length is 15 residues. V dropped 1 base and J dropped 6; count of bases not matched to a gene: 9. The CDR3 sequence is CASSQAVVGGGEQYF. The CDR3 DNA is TGTGCCAGCAGCCAAGCGGTCGTAGGGGGCGGCGAGCAGTACTTC.

This clonotype has ten or more counts. The V call is TRBV7-2, the J call TRBJ1-1, with a weak D call TRBD1 (5 bases). Deletions cut 5 bases from V and 3 bases from J, with 16 bases between. Germline V lookup: CDR1 SGHTA, CDR2 FQGNSA. The CDR3 loop spans 15 amino acids. The CDR3 DNA reads TGTGCCAGCAGCAAAAGACAGAGAAGCCACACTGAAGCTTTCTTT. This gives the protein CASSKRQRSHTEAFF.

This rearrangement joins TRBV2 to TRBJ2-1; D is uncertain. The CDR3 runs to 13 residues. V was pared by 5 bases and J by 7 bases, with 12 bases between. Germline assignment: CDR1 SNHLY and CDR2 FYNNEI. In nucleotides, the CDR3 is TGTGCCAGCAGTTGGCTAGTGGGGAATGAGCAGTTCTTC. Protein sequence: CASSWLVGNEQFF.

This clonotype was observed many times. The V call is TRBV27, the J call TRBJ2-2; no clear D. Germline CDR1 and CDR2: MNHEY and SMNVEV (reference sequence). Trimming pared 2 bases from V and 0 bases from J, leaving 4 bases between. The CDR3 is 14 residues long. CDR3 region: CASSLPSNTGELFF. CDR3 in DNA: TGTGCCAGCAGTTTACCCTCGAACACCGGGGAGCTGTTTTTT.

This clonotype was counted many times. The rearrangement joins TRBV28 to TRBJ1-2; 7 bases are shared with TRBD1. Trimming cost V 4 bases and J 14 bases; bases outside gene matches: 16. CDR3 length equals 14 residues. Germline CDR1 and CDR2: MDHEN and SYDVKM. The CDR3 DNA follows: TGTGCCAGCAGTTCGGGACAGTCGGACTATGGTGGAACCTTC. As protein: CASSSGQSDYGGTF.

Details on this clonotype: This clone may be a read error of a much larger clone one base away. V usage is TRBV28 and J usage is TRBJ2-5, with 8 bases fitting TRBD2. Germline V gene data show CDR1 as MDHEN and CDR2 as SYDVKM. This CDR3 is 12 amino acids long. The DNA for the CDR3 is TGTGCCAGCAGTTCATCGGGAGGGACCCGGTACTTC. Translated, it gives CASSSSGGTRYF.

This clonotype was detected only a few times. The rearrangement links TRBV19 to TRBJ2-5, with a possible D match to TRBD1 (6 bases). Per the germline V gene, CDR1 is LNHDA and CDR2 is SQIVND (reference sequence). CDR3 length: 15 amino acids. The V and J ends lost 2 bases and 2 bases respectively, with 12 bases between them. Here the CDR3 reads CASSIIGRGQETQYF. The CDR3 region has the DNA TGTGCCAGTAGTATAATCGGCAGGGGACAAGAGACCCAGTACTTC.

The J gene is TRBJ2-7, the V gene TRBV6-1; 9 bases agree with TRBD2. V trimming: 7 bases; J trimming: 6 bases; junction bases outside the gene matches: 10. Germline V gene data show CDR1 as MNHNS and CDR2 as SASEGT. The CDR3 is 14 residues long. The CDR3 region is CASISREGGGEQYF. CDR3 nucleotides: TGTGCCAGCATATCGCGGGAGGGTGGGGGCGAGCAGTACTTC.

The sample holds many counts of this clonotype. The chain carries TRBV2 and TRBJ1-5, with TRBD1 matching over 8 bases. Germline V gene sequence: CDR1 SNHLY, CDR2 FYNNEI. V lost 3 bases and J lost 6; bases outside the gene matches: 4. CDR3 size: 14 residues. In DNA, the CDR3 is TGTGCCAGCAGTGAGCAGGGGGCTCGTCAGCCCCAGCATTTT. Protein: CASSEQGARQPQHF.

This clonotype was detected only a few times. One junction end does not reproduce the germline sequence, and a read error may be involved. This chain connects TRBV6-1 to TRBJ2-3; maybe TRBD2 (5 bases). Germline V gene sequence: CDR1 MNHNS, CDR2 SASEGT. The CDR3 contains 14 residues. The DNA for the CDR3 is TGTGCCAGCAGCGAAGGACTTTACACAGATACGCAGTATTTT. It codes for CASSEGLYTDTQYF.

The chain has TRBV10-2 and TRBJ2-2; TRBD2 might be the D (6 bases). CDR3 size: 16 residues. CDR1 and CDR2 (germline): WSHSY, SAAADI. Trimming cost V 2 bases and J 2 bases, with 12 bases left between them. CDR3: CASSELGTYNTGELFF. The CDR3 nucleotides read TGCGCCAGCAGTGAGCTAGGGACTTACAACACCGGGGAGCTGTTTTTT.

V is TRBV28 and J is TRBJ1-5; D is ambiguous. Trimming stripped 1 base from V and 4 bases from J, with 14 bases between. This CDR3 region has 16 residues. CDR1 is MDHEN and CDR2 is SYDVKM in the germline V gene. CDR3 bases: TGTGCCAGCAGTTTATTGTCGAGACACACTAATCAGCCCCAGCATTTT. Amino acids: CASSLLSRHTNQPQHF.